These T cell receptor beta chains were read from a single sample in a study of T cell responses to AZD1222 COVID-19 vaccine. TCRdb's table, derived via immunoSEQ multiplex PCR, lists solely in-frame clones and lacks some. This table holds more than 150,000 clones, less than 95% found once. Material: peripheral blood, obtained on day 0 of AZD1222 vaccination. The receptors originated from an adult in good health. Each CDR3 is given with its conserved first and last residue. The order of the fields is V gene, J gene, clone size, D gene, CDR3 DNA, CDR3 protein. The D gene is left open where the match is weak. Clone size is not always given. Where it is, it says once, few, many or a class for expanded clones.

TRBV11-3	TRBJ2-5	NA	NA	TGTGCCAGCAGCTTCCAACGGGGGGAGACCCAGTACTTC	CASSFQRGETQYF
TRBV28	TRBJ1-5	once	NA	TGTGCCAGCAGTTTATTCGGGGGCCCTAATCAGCCCCAGCATTTT	CASSLFGGPNQPQHF
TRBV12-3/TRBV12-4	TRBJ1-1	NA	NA	TGTGCCAGCAGTTTAGCCCTGAACACTGAAGCTTTCTTT	CASSLALNTEAFF
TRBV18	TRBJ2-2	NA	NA	TGTGCCAGCTCACCAAGACAAGGTTCAGGGAAAGCCGGGGAGCTGTTTTTT	CASSPRQGSGKAGELFF
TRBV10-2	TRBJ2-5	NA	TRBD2	TGCGCCAGCAGTGAGTGGGGGACTAATGGGGAGACCCAGTACTTC	CASSEWGTNGETQYF
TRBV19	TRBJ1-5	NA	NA	TGTGCCAGTAGTATAGACAGAAGCAATCAGCCCCAGCATTTT	CASSIDRSNQPQHF
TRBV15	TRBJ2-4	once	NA	TGTGCCACCAGCACTCGGGGCTCCGGGAACATTCAGTACTTC	CATSTRGSGNIQYF
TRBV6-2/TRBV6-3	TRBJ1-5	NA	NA	TGTGCCAGCAGTCCGGTCGGTTATAGCAATCAGCCCCAGCATTTT	CASSPVGYSNQPQHF
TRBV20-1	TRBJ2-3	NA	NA	TGCAGTGCTAGAGCTGGTACGCAGTATTTT	CSARAGTQYF
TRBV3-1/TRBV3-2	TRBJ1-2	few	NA	TGTGCCAGCAGCCAAGCCCAGAACTATGGCTACACCTTC	CASSQAQNYGYTF
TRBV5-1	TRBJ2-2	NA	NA	TGCGCCAGCAGCTTGAGTAACAGGGAGGCTGGGGAGCTGTTTTTT	CASSLSNREAGELFF
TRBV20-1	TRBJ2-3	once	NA	TGCAGTGCTAGTCTGGTACAATTTAGCACAGATACGCAGTATTTT	CSASLVQFSTDTQYF
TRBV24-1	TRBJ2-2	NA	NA	TGTGCCACCAGTGCTTGGGGGGGCTCCAGGGAGCTGTTTTTT	CATSAWGGSRELFF
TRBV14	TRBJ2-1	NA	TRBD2	TGTGCCAGCAGCCAAGTTGCGGGGGGGGACAATGAGCAGTTCTTC	CASSQVAGGDNEQFF
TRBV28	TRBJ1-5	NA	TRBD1	TGTGCCAGCAGTTGGACAGGGGGCGCGCATCAGCCCCAGCATTTT	CASSWTGGAHQPQHF